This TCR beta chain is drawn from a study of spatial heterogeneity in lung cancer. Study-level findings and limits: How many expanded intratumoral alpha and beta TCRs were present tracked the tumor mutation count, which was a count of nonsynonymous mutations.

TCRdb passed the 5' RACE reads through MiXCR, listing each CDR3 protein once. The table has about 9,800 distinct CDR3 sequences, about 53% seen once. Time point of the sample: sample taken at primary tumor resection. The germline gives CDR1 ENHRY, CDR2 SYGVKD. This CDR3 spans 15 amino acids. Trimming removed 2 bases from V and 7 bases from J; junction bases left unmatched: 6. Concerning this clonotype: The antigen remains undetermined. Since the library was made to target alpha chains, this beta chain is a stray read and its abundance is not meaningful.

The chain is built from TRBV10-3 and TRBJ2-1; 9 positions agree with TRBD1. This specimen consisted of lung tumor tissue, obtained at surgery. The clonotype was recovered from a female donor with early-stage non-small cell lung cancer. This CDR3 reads CAISEPDRGENEQFF. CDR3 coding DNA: TGTGCCATCAGTGAGCCGGACAGGGGCGAGAATGAGCAGTTCTTC.